This T cell receptor beta chain originates from a study of CD8 T cells in Susac syndrome. Regarding the study as a whole: By the study's own acknowledgment, its TCR sequencing and HLA analysis included relatively few individuals.

cDNA came from about 0.5 to 1 ug RNA primed by random hexamers. A multiplex approach, immunoSEQ multiplex PCR, amplified TCR beta CDR3 across 54 Vbeta and 13 Jbeta. MiXCR, run by TCRdb on the immunoSEQ multiplex PCR reads, gives a single entry per CDR3 protein. This table holds some 26,000 distinct CDR3 sequences, 94% found once. Concerning this clonotype: Its antigen is not known.

Sequencing of TCR beta drew on CD8+ and CD4+ T cells from blood. Negative isolation was used for CD8+ and CD4+ T cells and FACS enrichment for TEMRA cells. Germline assignment: CDR1 SGHDN and CDR2 FVKESK. CDR3 size: 15 residues. The V gene lost 1 base and the J gene lost 0 bases, with 9 bases spanning the gap. V is TRBV14 and J is TRBJ1-1; no clear D gene. Input material: CD8+ T cells from PBMCs. The origin of this receptor is a human donor in good health. This CDR3 reads CASSQVNTLNTEAFF. CDR3 DNA: TGTGCCAGCAGCCAAGTGAACACCCTGAACACTGAAGCTTTCTTT.